This T cell receptor beta chain was retrieved from a study of cytomegalovirus exposure and HLA in healthy donors. Study findings and constraints: A later analysis found that most CMV-associated TCR beta chains appeared HLA-restricted. Prior analysis indicated that the majority of TCR beta V segments exhibited productivity approximately 87% or approximately 30% of the time. Fewer N-insertions than the roughly 650-donor mean were reportedly shown by an Asian-associated ancestry cluster in a later analysis.

Researchers ran the PCR with 60 Vbeta and 13 Jbeta primers. Profiling relied on immunoSEQ multiplex PCR, and the TCRdb table lists in-frame clones only, not all of them. The table includes about 130,000 clones, over 75% detected once. This clone was seen a handful of times. Antigen unknown. This cohort consisted of healthy bone marrow donors. Per the germline V gene, CDR1 is SGHTA and CDR2 is FQGNSA. The CDR3 sequence is 12 residues long. The germline V and J ends were trimmed by 5 bases and 6 bases, with 10 bases remaining between them. This sequence was found in a man aged 50 to 59 in good health and CMV-seronegative. The chain employs TRBV7-2 and TRBJ1-2, with D possibly being TRBD1 (6 bases). The specimen was PBMCs. The CDR3 spells CASSPRQDGYTF. In DNA, the CDR3 is TGTGCCAGCAGCCCCAGACAGGATGGCTACACCTTC.